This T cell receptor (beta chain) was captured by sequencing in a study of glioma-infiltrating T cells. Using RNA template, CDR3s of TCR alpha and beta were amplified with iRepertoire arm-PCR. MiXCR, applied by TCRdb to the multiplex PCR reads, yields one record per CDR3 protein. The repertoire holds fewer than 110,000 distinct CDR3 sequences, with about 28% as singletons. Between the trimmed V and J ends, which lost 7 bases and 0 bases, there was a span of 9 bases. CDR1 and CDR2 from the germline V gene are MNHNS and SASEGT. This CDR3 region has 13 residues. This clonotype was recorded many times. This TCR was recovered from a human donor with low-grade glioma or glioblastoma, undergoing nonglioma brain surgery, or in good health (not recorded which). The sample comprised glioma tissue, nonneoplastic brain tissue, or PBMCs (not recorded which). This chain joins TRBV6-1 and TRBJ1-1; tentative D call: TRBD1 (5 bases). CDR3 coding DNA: TGTGCCAGCACCGGGACGTTGAACACTGAAGCTTTCTTT. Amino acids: CASTGTLNTEAFF.